This TCR beta chain was found in a study of T cells after posttransplantation cyclophosphamide. This CDR3 has 15 amino acids. In germline, CDR1 is LGHNA, CDR2 YSLEER. J lost 4 bases, V lost 4 bases, and 7 bases had no gene match. This clone was recorded many times. Its target is not known. Study results and caveats: Donor CD8+ memory clones often dominated recipient blood repertoires at later times. Skin or GI-infiltrating T cells shared few TRB sequences with blood. TRB clonality was highly associated with recipient CMV seropositivity and reactivation.

Treatment was busulfan-fludarabine conditioning, a marrow graft, and cyclophosphamide on days +3 and +4. Sequenced by immunoSEQ multiplex PCR; TCRdb stores in-frame clones only, minus some. The sample holds around 7,500 clones, and no clone turns up only once. The genes are TRBV4-3 and TRBJ2-5, with 9 nucleotides matching TRBD2. The clonotype originates from a male patient aged 18 to 35 who received an allogeneic stem cell transplant from an unrelated donor, was CMV-positive, and had acute and chronic GVHD. Some T cells may have come from the graft donor. The source material was PBMCs, sampled after allogeneic stem cell transplant with posttransplant cyclophosphamide. This CDR3 is CASSLQRGAGETQYF. The CDR3 DNA sequence: TGCGCCAGCAGCCTGCAGCGGGGGGCAGGAGAGACCCAGTACTTC.